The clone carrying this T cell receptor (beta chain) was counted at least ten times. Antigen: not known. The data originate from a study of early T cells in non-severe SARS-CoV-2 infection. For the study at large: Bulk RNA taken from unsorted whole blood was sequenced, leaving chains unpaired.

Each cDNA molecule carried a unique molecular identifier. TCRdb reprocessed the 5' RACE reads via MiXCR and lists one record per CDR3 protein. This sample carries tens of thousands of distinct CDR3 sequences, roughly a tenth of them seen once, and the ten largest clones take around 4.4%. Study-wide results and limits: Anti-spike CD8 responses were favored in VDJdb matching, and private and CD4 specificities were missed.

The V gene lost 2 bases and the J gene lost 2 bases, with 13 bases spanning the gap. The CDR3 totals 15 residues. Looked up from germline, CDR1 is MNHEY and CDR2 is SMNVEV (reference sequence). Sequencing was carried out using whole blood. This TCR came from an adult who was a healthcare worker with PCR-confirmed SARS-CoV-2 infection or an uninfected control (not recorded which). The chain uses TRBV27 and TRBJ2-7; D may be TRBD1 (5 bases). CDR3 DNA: TGTGCCAGCAGTTTAAATATCCAGGGTGCCTACGAGCAGTACTTC. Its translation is CASSLNIQGAYEQYF.